This entry describes one TCR beta chain. What it recognizes is unknown. The CDR3 loop spans 18 amino acids. Germline V CDR1 and CDR2: SGHRS, YFSETQ. V lost 1 base, J lost 3 bases, and 21 bases lay in between. Autoimmunity was present in every CD3G-deficient patient, worse in two. Patients, 2 to 39 years old, had expanded memory T-cell proportions. CD4+ T cells were divided by sorting: CD25-high CD127-low Tregs, CD25-low CD127-high conventional cells. The PCR used 52 TRBV and 13 TRBJ primers. The protocol was immunoSEQ multiplex PCR, while the TCRdb copy is restricted to in-frame clones and leaves out a portion. The sample lists tens of thousands of clones, 75% to 90% occurring once. These data are taken from a study of regulatory T cells. The study's findings and limits: Hydrophobic residues at CDR3 positions 6 and 7 were enriched in conventional CD4+ T cells of CD3G-deficient patients. Regulatory T cells showed the strongest V-J pair restriction and V/J gene skewing among patient repertoires.

The sequence was obtained from a person under 30 with CD3G deficiency. The rearrangement uses TRBV5-1 and TRBJ2-3; D may match TRBD1 or TRBD2 (6 bases each). Sequenced sample: conventional CD4+ T cells sorted from blood. The CDR3 is CASSLLSRGQAGTDTQYF. The CDR3, as DNA: TGCGCCAGCAGCTTGTTATCTCGGGGGCAGGCGGGGACAGATACGCAGTATTTT.